The clone carrying this TCR beta chain has ten or more counts. Its target is unknown. This sample is part of a study of response to subunit inactivated influenza vaccine. CDR3 length: 12 amino acids. The V end was cut by 5 bases, the J end by 9 bases, with 11 bases between. Findings and limits, study-wide: It was the authors' suggestion that each seasonal influenza vaccination recruits few new T cells.

Using its own MiXCR run on the RT-PCR reads, TCRdb lists one record per CDR3 protein. The table records 650,000 to 800,000 distinct CDR3 sequences, around 13% of them present only once. This material consisted of PBMCs from blood, taken 14 to 15 days before vaccination. This receptor was identified in a man aged 45-60 years who received an inactivated influenza vaccine. The chain carries TRBV12-3 or TRBV12-4 and TRBJ2-1; D is unclear. For the CDR3, the DNA is TGTGCCAGCAGTAACCCCTTTATTGAGCAGTTCTTC. Its protein is CASSNPFIEQFF.